The subject of this entry is one T cell receptor beta chain. Its antigen is still unknown. The ends lost 0 bases at V and 0 bases at J; junction bases unmatched: 6. Germline V CDR1 and CDR2: ENHRY, SYGVKD. The CDR3 is made up of 18 amino acids. MiXCR, run by TCRdb on the reads, gives a single entry per CDR3 protein. The sample contains 480,000 or so distinct CDR3 sequences, around 11% of which appear only once. The sample originates from a study of T cell repertoires in cytomegalovirus infection. Study context: Public TCR beta signatures provided an indication of both CMV infection and a matching HLA type.

General study points: CMV-specific HLA-C-restricted TCR beta clonotypes dominated the ex vivo response. CMV carriers having the relevant HLA were flagged by cumulative public TCR beta family frequency.

The rearrangement uses TRBV10-3 and TRBJ1-3; 9 positions agree with TRBD1. The sample comprised PBMCs. This TCR derives from a human donor in good health (CMV status not recorded). Some clones in this sample may be carry-over from other donors' samples. The CDR3 protein is CAISESHGTGSSGNTIYF. DNA of the CDR3: TGTGCCATCAGTGAGTCTCACGGGACAGGGAGCTCTGGAAACACCATATATTTT.